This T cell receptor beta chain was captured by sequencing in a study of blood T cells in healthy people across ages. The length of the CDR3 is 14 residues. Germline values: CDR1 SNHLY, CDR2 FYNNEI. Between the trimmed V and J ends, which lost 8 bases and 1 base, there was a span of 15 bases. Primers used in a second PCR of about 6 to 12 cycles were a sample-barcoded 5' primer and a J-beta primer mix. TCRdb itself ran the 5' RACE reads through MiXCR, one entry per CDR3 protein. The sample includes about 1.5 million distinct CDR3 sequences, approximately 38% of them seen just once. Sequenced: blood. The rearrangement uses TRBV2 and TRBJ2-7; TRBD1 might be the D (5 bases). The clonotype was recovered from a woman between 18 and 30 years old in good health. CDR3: CASLSGRDSYEQYF. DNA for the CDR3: TGTGCCAGCCTATCGGGCAGGGATTCCTACGAGCAGTACTTC.